The clone carrying this T cell receptor (beta chain) has a count of ten or more. Antigen specificity is unknown. The data originate from a study of early T cells in non-severe SARS-CoV-2 infection. The overall study: The authors sequenced bulk RNA from unsorted whole blood, leaving chains unpaired. The study's findings and limits: There was a bias toward anti-spike CD8 responses in VDJdb matching, which missed private and CD4 specificities.

Each CDR3 protein is one row after TCRdb ran MiXCR on the 5' RACE reads. The data contain 20,000 to 30,000 distinct CDR3 sequences, around 4.2% of them singletons. The CDR3 loop spans 14 amino acids. Trimming shortened V by 5 bases and J by 1 base, and 12 bases separated the two germline ends. CDR1 and CDR2 from the germline V gene are MGHDK and SYGVNS. This TCR came from an adult who was a healthcare worker with PCR-confirmed SARS-CoV-2 infection or an uninfected control (not recorded which). The chain recombines TRBV25-1 with TRBJ2-7; D is uncertain. The sequencing input was whole blood. In DNA, the CDR3 is TGTGCCAGCAGTCCCCCCATCCAGTCCTACGAGCAGTACTTC. Translation gives CASSPPIQSYEQYF.